This T cell receptor beta chain comes out of a study of patients and donors after allogeneic stem cell transplantation. TCRdb reanalysed the RT-PCR reads using MiXCR and keeps one entry per CDR3 protein. Of hundreds of thousands of distinct CDR3 sequences detected, 16% appear once; the ten largest clones hold about 7%. Trimming shortened V by 2 bases and J by 0 bases, and 7 bases separated the two germline ends. Per germline, CDR1 GTSNPN and CDR2 SVGIG (reference sequence). The CDR3 spans 13 residues. Source material: blood, either unsorted or a sorted T cell fraction (not recorded which). The chain combines TRBV30 with TRBJ1-1; D not certain. The TCR comes from a human donor who was either an allogeneic HSCT recipient or a stem cell or donor lymphocyte infusion donor (not recorded which). It is not recorded whose cells these are; they may come from a transplant donor. CDR3: CAWSRTLNTEAFF. The CDR3 DNA is TGTGCCTGGAGTAGGACCTTGAACACTGAAGCTTTCTTT.